The next 28 T cell receptor beta chains were all read from a single sample in a study of follicular helper T cells after annual influenza vaccination. Time point meaning: 2015-2016 season, 7 days after influenza vaccination. Repertoires were generated with immunoSEQ multiplex PCR, while TCRdb's copy carries only in-frame clones and drops some. The sample holds 1,500 or so clones; about 79% are singletons and the top ten take roughly 3.1%. The sequencing here drew on CXCR5+ CD38+ circulating T follicular helper cells from blood, taken 7 days after influenza vaccination. Subset noted: circulating Tfh, non-naive CD4+CXCR5+PD-1+ (ICOS+CD38+ or ICOS-CD38-). All receptors come from an adult who received the influenza vaccine.

This clone was found a few times. This chain connects TRBV25-1 to TRBJ2-7, with TRBD1 matching over 9 bases. This CDR3 contains 14 residues. The ends lost 4 bases at V and 7 bases at J; junction bases unmatched: 8. CDR1 MGHDK and CDR2 SYGVNS come from the germline V gene. Here the CDR3 reads CASSGGTGRLEQYF. Here the CDR3 DNA reads TGTGCCAGCAGTGGGGGGACAGGGCGATTGGAGCAGTACTTC.

J is TRBJ2-3 and V is TRBV6-1; 9 nucleotides match TRBD1. Trimming took 7 bases from V and 1 from J; bases not matched to a gene: 3. Per the germline V gene, CDR1 is MNHNS and CDR2 is SASEGT. This CDR3 is 14 amino acids long. CDR3 region: CASIRDRGTDTQYF. CDR3 bases: TGTGCCAGCATCCGGGACAGGGGCACAGATACGCAGTATTTT.

The chain uses TRBV5-1 and TRBJ2-2, with TRBD2 matching 7 bases. Germline CDR1 reads SGHRS; CDR2 reads YFSETQ. Losses at the gene ends were 0 bases for V and 1 base for J; bases not matched to a gene: 0. This CDR3 is 15 amino acids long. The CDR3 DNA is TGCGCCAGCAGCTTGGGCGGGAGGAACACCGGGGAGCTGTTTTTT. Residues: CASSLGGRNTGELFF.

This clone was observed a few times. The chain recombines TRBV5-6 with TRBJ1-2; 8 nucleotides agree with TRBD1. The CDR3 has 14 amino acids. From germline, CDR1 is SGHDT and CDR2 YYEEEE. The V segment lost 6 bases and the J segment 3 bases; nucleotides outside the gene matches: 7. CDR3 coding DNA: TGTGCCAGCACTCCAGGGGGCACAGACTATGGCTACACCTTC. This codes for CASTPGGTDYGYTF.

With respect to this clone: One junction end disagrees with the germline gene, perhaps due to a read error. J is TRBJ2-3 and V is TRBV6-1; 7 bases map to TRBD2. Germline CDR1 MNHNS, CDR2 SASEGT. This CDR3 has 11 amino acids. CDR3: CASSYGGDYHF. CDR3 nucleotides: TGTGCCAGCAGTTACGGTGGGGACTATCATTTT.

The V call is TRBV9, the J call TRBJ2-1; D is perhaps TRBD2 (6 bases). In germline, CDR1 is SGDLS, CDR2 YYNGEE. The V gene lost 2 bases and the J gene lost 10 bases, with 16 bases spanning the gap. The CDR3 has 14 residues. The CDR3 loop is CASSVSGARAEQFF. The CDR3 coding sequence is TGTGCCAGCAGCGTCTCGGGAGCGAGGGCGGAGCAGTTCTTC.

The gene calls are TRBV6-5 and TRBJ2-7; TRBD1 agrees at 9 bases. The germline V gene encodes CDR1 MNHEY and CDR2 SVGAGI. With 5 bases clipped from V and 7 bases from J, the junction kept 9 bases outside the gene matches. CDR3 size: 14 residues. Here the CDR3 reads CASSADRGRREQYF. The CDR3 nucleotides are TGTGCCAGCAGTGCGGACAGGGGCAGGAGGGAGCAGTACTTC.

The chain combines TRBV7-2 with TRBJ2-1; maybe TRBD1 (6 bases). The ends were cut back, 1 base at V and 6 bases at J, with 13 bases in the middle. Per the germline V gene, CDR1 is SGHTA and CDR2 is FQGNSA. The CDR3 runs to 15 residues. Here the CDR3 reads CASSLEALGGNEQFF. CDR3 nucleotide sequence: TGTGCCAGCAGCTTAGAGGCACTAGGGGGCAATGAGCAGTTCTTC.

This chain connects TRBV5-6 to TRBJ1-1; D not certain. Looked up from germline, CDR1 is SGHDT and CDR2 is YYEEEE. Trimming stripped 0 bases from V and 6 bases from J, with 15 bases between. This CDR3 region has 15 residues. Here the CDR3 reads CASSLDRVFYPEAFF. Here the CDR3 DNA reads TGTGCCAGCAGCTTGGATCGGGTTTTCTACCCTGAAGCTTTCTTT. Supplemented by reference TRBV5-6 and TRBJ1-1, the full variable domain reads DAGVTQSPTHLIKTRGQQVTLRCSPKSGHDTVSWYQQALGQGPQFIFQYYEEEERQRGNFPDRFSGHQFPNYSSELNVNALLLGDSALYLCASSLDRVFYPEAFFGQGTRLTVV.

The genes are TRBV4-2 and TRBJ2-7, with 7 bases aligning to TRBD2. CDR1 is LGHNA and CDR2 is YNFKEQ in the germline V gene. After removal of 3 bases from V and 0 bases from J, the junction contained 11 bases not matched to a gene. This CDR3 comprises 17 residues. Here the CDR3 DNA reads TGTGCCAGCAGCCACGCTGCCGGCGGGAGACTCTCCTACGAGCAGTACTTC. Translation gives CASSHAAGGRLSYEQYF.

The genes are TRBV6-5 and TRBJ2-7; D is uncertain. Per the germline V gene, CDR1 is MNHEY and CDR2 is SVGAGI. Trimming shortened V by 8 bases and J by 2 bases, and 7 bases separated the two germline ends. This CDR3 region has 11 residues. The CDR3 DNA follows: TGTGCCAGCTGGGGTCCCTACGAGCAGTACTTC. The encoded protein is CASWGPYEQYF.

A few counts support this clone. The CDR3 is CAWTRVDTQYF. CDR3 in DNA: TGTGCCTGGACCAGAGTAGATACGCAGTATTTT. The gene calls are TRBV30 and TRBJ2-3; D remains ambiguous. Trimming took off 4 bases at V and 5 bases at J, with 7 bases between the two ends. Germline CDR1 and CDR2: GTSNPN and SVGIG (reference sequence). The CDR3 sequence is 11 residues long.

This chain uses TRBV19 with TRBJ2-7, with D maybe TRBD2 (6 bases). In germline, CDR1 is LNHDA, CDR2 SQIVND (reference sequence). With 3 bases removed from V and 1 base from J, the gap between germline ends came to 7 bases. The CDR3 runs 13 residues. As DNA, the CDR3 is TGTGCCAGTAGTATCGGACTATCCTACGAGCAGTACTTC. Translated, it gives CASSIGLSYEQYF.

A single count supports this clone. J is TRBJ2-1 and V is TRBV7-9; D is unclear. Germline values: CDR1 SEHNR, CDR2 FQNEAQ (reference sequence). This CDR3 comprises 13 residues. V lost 3 bases, J lost 2 bases, and 5 bases lay in between. The CDR3 region is CASSLQTYNEQFF. CDR3 nucleotide sequence: TGTGCCAGCAGCTTGCAGACCTACAATGAGCAGTTCTTC.

The CDR3 reads CASSLAPTGWGANVLTF. The CDR3 DNA follows: TGCGCCAGCAGCTTGGCCCCGACAGGGTGGGGGGCCAACGTCCTGACTTTC. V usage is TRBV5-1 and J usage is TRBJ2-6; TRBD1 agrees at 7 bases. The V segment lost 0 bases and the J segment 4 bases; nucleotides outside the gene matches: 7. Germline V CDR1 and CDR2: SGHRS, YFSETQ. The CDR3 is made up of 17 amino acids.

V gene TRBV7-9 combines with J gene TRBJ2-1, with unresolved D. Germline V lookup: CDR1 SEHNR, CDR2 FQNEAQ (reference sequence). The V and J ends lost 5 bases and 0 bases respectively, with 5 bases between them. CDR3 size: 13 residues. CDR3 sequence: CASSRNSYNEQFF. CDR3 nucleotide sequence: TGTGCCAGCAGCCGCAACTCCTACAATGAGCAGTTCTTC.

V is TRBV5-6 and J is TRBJ1-5; no reliable D call. The germline V gene has CDR1 SGHDT and CDR2 YYEEEE. The CDR3 is 14 amino acids. V gave up 3 bases and J gave up 2 bases, with 9 bases separating them. The CDR3 nucleotides are TGTGCCAGCAGCTCCCTTGGGGGCAATCAGCCCCAGCATTTT. Translating it yields CASSSLGGNQPQHF.

This rearrangement joins TRBV9 to TRBJ2-7; maybe TRBD1 (5 bases). The CDR3 has 15 residues. From germline, CDR1 is SGDLS and CDR2 YYNGEE. The ends were cut back, 2 bases at V and 3 bases at J, with 15 bases in the middle. The CDR3 DNA is TGTGCCAGCAGCGTTGGGGCAGGGTCGGGCTACGAGCAGTACTTC. It is translated as CASSVGAGSGYEQYF.

For this clone: This CDR3 is also generated by other DNA sequences in the sample. The V call is TRBV6-1, the J call TRBJ2-5; TRBD2 matches at 10 bases. CDR1 and CDR2 (germline): MNHNS, SASEGT. The CDR3 runs to 17 residues. The J segment lost 6 bases and the V segment lost 2 bases, leaving 12 bases of the junction unmatched. CDR3 loop: CASSETIGASGSKTQYF. CDR3 nucleotide sequence: TGTGCCAGCAGTGAAACCATCGGGGCTAGCGGGAGCAAGACCCAGTACTTC.

V gene TRBV6-5 combines with J gene TRBJ1-2, with 9 bases matching TRBD1. The V segment lost 7 bases and the J segment 2 bases; nucleotides outside the gene matches: 8. The CDR3 extends over 15 amino acids. Germline CDR1 is MNHEY and CDR2 is SVGAGI. The CDR3 DNA follows: TGTGCCAGCACCCCCGCGGACAGGGGAAACTATGGCTACACCTTC. Amino acid sequence: CASTPADRGNYGYTF.

This clone was recorded only once. The DNA for the CDR3 is TGTGCCAGCAGCTTAGACGGGGCTAAGTACGAGCAGTACTTC. It translates to CASSLDGAKYEQYF. The genes are TRBV5-5 and TRBJ2-7; D might be TRBD1 or TRBD2, each matching 5 bases. The CDR3 has 14 residues. Trimming stripped 2 bases from V and 4 bases from J, with 13 bases between. Germline loops: CDR1 SGHKS, CDR2 YYEKEE (reference sequence).

CDR3 DNA: TGTGCCAGCAGCTGGACAGGGGGAACTAATGAAAAACTGTTTTTT. This encodes CASSWTGGTNEKLFF. The chain uses TRBV6-6 and TRBJ1-4; 10 bases line up with TRBD1. Germline V lookup: CDR1 MNHNY, CDR2 SVGAGI (reference sequence). The trim removed 6 bases at V and 1 base at J, leaving 2 bases unmatched. The CDR3 contains 15 residues.

Only a few counts were recorded for this clone. V usage is TRBV2 and J usage is TRBJ1-2, with D hard to call. The CDR3 spans 12 residues. Trimming took off 3 bases at V and 4 bases at J, with 6 bases between the two ends. CDR1 is SNHLY and CDR2 is FYNNEI in the germline V gene. CDR3 nucleotides: TGTGCCAGCAGTGAGAAGGGCTATGGCTACACCTTC. Amino acids: CASSEKGYGYTF. The whole variable domain, filled in from reference TRBV2 and TRBJ1-2, reads EPEVTQTPSHQVTQMGQEVILRCVPISNHLYFYWYRQILGQKVEFLVSFYNNEISEKSEIFDDQFSVERPDGSNFTLKIRSTKLEDSAMYFCASSEKGYGYTFGSGTRLTVV.

The rearrangement uses TRBV7-2 and TRBJ2-6; 7 bases line up with TRBD1. This CDR3 region has 17 residues. V dropped 0 bases and J dropped 1; count of bases not matched to a gene: 3. From germline, CDR1 is SGHTA and CDR2 FQGNSA. The CDR3 protein is CASSLANRGSGANVLTF. The CDR3 DNA is TGTGCCAGCAGCTTAGCTAACAGGGGTTCTGGGGCCAACGTCCTGACTTTC.

This clone was found once. The chain has TRBV9 and TRBJ2-1; 7 nucleotides line up with TRBD2. The CDR3 consists of 16 residues. The V gene's germline CDR1 is SGDLS and CDR2 YYNGEE. The V and J ends lost 0 bases and 7 bases, in that order; junction bases with no gene match: 10. The CDR3 DNA reads TGTGCCAGCAGCGTAGGAGGCGGGAGAATCAGGAATGAGCAGTTCTTC. Encoded protein: CASSVGGGRIRNEQFF.

V and J are TRBV6-1 and TRBJ2-3; D might be TRBD1 or TRBD2, each matching 5 bases. Germline CDR1 and CDR2: MNHNS and SASEGT. The CDR3 runs to 14 residues. Trimming took off 3 bases at V and 5 bases at J, with 12 bases between the two ends. The CDR3 coding sequence is TGTGCCAGCAGTGAGGGGGTAATGAGAGATACGCAGTATTTT. Protein: CASSEGVMRDTQYF.

This chain connects TRBV5-5 to TRBJ2-7; the D gene is possibly TRBD2 (6 bases). V lost 0 bases and J lost 5, with 15 bases in between. This CDR3 is 15 amino acids long. Looked up from germline, CDR1 is SGHKS and CDR2 is YYEKEE (reference sequence). The CDR3 coding sequence is TGTGCCAGCAGCTTGGGGGCGGGGAAGGGGCACGAGCAGTACTTC. Amino acids: CASSLGAGKGHEQYF.

The CDR3 DNA sequence: TGCGCCAGCAGCCAAGATTGGGTTTCGGGGGCGCGAGCAACTAATGAAAAACTGTTTTTT. This sequence encodes CASSQDWVSGARATNEKLFF. This chain uses TRBV4-3 with TRBJ1-4; D possibly corresponds to TRBD1 (6 bases). The CDR3 has 20 residues. The V end lost 0 bases, the J end lost 0 bases, and 20 bases lay between the germline ends. Germline V gene data show CDR1 as LGHNA and CDR2 as YSLEER.